The clone carrying this T cell receptor beta chain was observed once. The data were taken from a study of blood T cell repertoires in COVID-19. TCRdb's table, derived via immunoSEQ multiplex PCR, lists solely in-frame clones and lacks some. Seen here are 250,000 or so clones, about 83% observed once, and the top ten hold approximately 13%. V lost 6 bases to trimming and J lost 5 bases; unmatched junction nucleotides: 7. The CDR3 length is 15 residues. Germline loops: CDR1 SNHLY, CDR2 FYNNEI. This sequence joins TRBV2 and TRBJ1-5, with 10 bases fitting TRBD1. The sample consisted of peripheral blood. This clonotype was sampled from a man aged 80 or over with acute or convalescent COVID-19. In DNA, the CDR3 is TGTGCCAGCAGGGCCGGGACAGGGGCCGATCAGCCCCAGCATTTT. It is translated as CASRAGTGADQPQHF.